Below are 15 T cell receptor beta chains sequenced from a single sample in a study of T cells after yellow fever vaccination. Each CDR3 protein gets one entry after TCRdb re-called the 5' RACE reads with MiXCR. Found here are 4,000 to 5,000 distinct CDR3 sequences, roughly 8.3% of them singletons; the top ten hold around 71%. Here the sequenced sample was PBMCs, either bulk or a sorted T-cell subset (CD4+, CD8+, memory, or dextramer-sorted; not recorded which), taken roughly 46 days after the first yellow fever vaccination. These receptors were taken from a man aged 18 to 29 who received the YFV17D yellow fever vaccine.

This clonotype showed up many times. This chain links TRBV12-5 with TRBJ1-5; no clear D. The CDR3 sequence is 13 residues long. CDR1 is LGHNT and CDR2 is FRNRAP in the germline V gene. V was shortened by 0 bases and J by 7 bases, with 7 bases between the two germline ends. This CDR3 reads CASGLVRSQPQHF. The CDR3 DNA reads as TGTGCTAGTGGTTTGGTACGATCCCAGCCCCAGCATTTT.

This clonotype is medium-sized (0.01 to 0.1%) within its sample. This rearrangement joins TRBV7-8 to TRBJ1-3; 10 bases map to TRBD1. Germline V CDR1 and CDR2: SGHVS, FQNEAQ. The CDR3 runs 16 residues. V shed 1 base, J shed 8 bases, and the junction held 8 bases outside the gene matches. CDR3 amino acids: CASSLVGTGVYDTIYF. CDR3 sequence (DNA): TGTGCCAGCAGCTTAGTGGGGACAGGGGTCTATGACACCATATATTTT.

This clonotype came up many times. This chain links TRBV12-3 or TRBV12-4 with TRBJ2-1; D unresolved. V dropped 5 bases and J dropped 6 bases, with 5 bases sitting between them. There are 11 residues in the CDR3. Here the CDR3 reads CASSPSNEQFF. The CDR3 nucleotides are TGTGCCAGCAGTCCCTCCAATGAGCAGTTCTTC.

This clonotype has a count of ten or more. The chain links TRBV6-4 to TRBJ2-1, with TRBD2 matching over 10 bases. The junction had 3 bases not matched to a gene; V was cut back by 0 bases and J by 7 bases. The CDR3 spans 15 residues. The germline gives CDR1 MRHNA, CDR2 SNTAGT. The DNA of the CDR3 is TGTGCCAGCAGTGACTCGAGCGGGGGGGCAAATGAGCAGTTCTTC. As protein: CASSDSSGGANEQFF.

This clonotype was detected ten times or more. The J gene is TRBJ2-7, the V gene TRBV19, with D possibly matching TRBD1 (6 bases). The CDR3 loop spans 14 amino acids. V lost 5 bases to trimming and J lost 1 base, with 12 bases between them. The germline CDR1 and CDR2 sequences are LNHDA and SQIVND (reference sequence). DNA for the CDR3: TGTGCCAGTAGTGGAACAGGGTCATCCTACGAGCAGTACTTC. Protein: CASSGTGSSYEQYF.

The gene calls are TRBV5-6 and TRBJ2-1, with unresolved D. Trimming cost V 4 bases and J 3 bases, with 11 bases left between them. CDR3 size: 14 residues. Germline values: CDR1 SGHDT, CDR2 YYEEEE. The CDR3 bases are TGTGCCAGCAGCCCCGGGCGACGCTACAATGAGCAGTTCTTC. The encoded protein is CASSPGRRYNEQFF.

DNA for the CDR3: TGTGCCAGCAGCCCCGGGGTCCGCTGCAATGAGCAGTTCTTC. Its protein is CASSPGVRCNEQFF. The genes are TRBV5-6 and TRBJ2-1; the D gene is possibly TRBD2 (5 bases). Germline V gene sequence: CDR1 SGHDT, CDR2 YYEEEE. The CDR3 loop spans 14 amino acids. V shed 4 bases and J shed 6 bases, with 14 bases lying between them.

This clonotype occurred many times. The chain links TRBV11-2 to TRBJ2-3, with a possible D match to TRBD2 (6 bases). This CDR3 comprises 15 residues. V gave up 3 bases and J gave up 2 bases, with 12 bases separating them. Germline CDR1 is SGHAT and CDR2 is FQNNGV. CDR3 region: CASSFSAGTTDTQYF. In DNA form, the CDR3 reads TGTGCCAGCAGCTTTTCAGCGGGCACCACAGATACGCAGTATTTT.

In this sample, this clonotype turned up many times. The V call is TRBV4-1, the J call TRBJ1-6; D remains ambiguous. CDR3 length: 17 residues. The V and J ends lost 3 bases and 5 bases respectively, with 17 bases between them. The germline V gene encodes CDR1 MGHRA and CDR2 YSYEKL. The DNA of the CDR3 is TGCGCCAGCAGCCACCCCCTCCCAAGAGAGGATAATTCACCCCTCCACTTT. Amino acids: CASSHPLPREDNSPLHF.

By proportion, this clonotype is medium-sized (0.01 to 0.1%). This chain connects TRBV9 to TRBJ2-3, with 8 positions matching TRBD1. V lost 3 bases and J lost 7; bases outside the gene matches: 10. This CDR3 is built from 15 residues. Germline V gene data show CDR1 as SGDLS and CDR2 as YYNGEE. CDR3 coding DNA: TGTGCCAGCAGCGACCGGGACAGGCTCCTTAATACGCAGTATTTT. Translation gives CASSDRDRLLNTQYF. The variable domain in full, with the rest retrieved from reference TRBV9 and TRBJ2-3, is DSGVTQTPKHLITATGQRVTLRCSPRSGDLSVYWYQQSLDQGLQFLIQYYNGEERAKGNILERFSAQQFPDLHSELNLSSLELGDSALYFCASSDRDRLLNTQYFGPGTRLTVL.

This clonotype has a handful of counts. The CDR3 DNA reads TGCAGTGCTAGAGGGGGCGCTAGCGGGGGTTCTTACAATGAGCAGTTCTTC. Its translation: CSARGGASGGSYNEQFF. This rearrangement joins TRBV20-1 to TRBJ2-1, with 10 bases matching TRBD2. Trimming at V came to 1 base and at J to 4 bases, leaving 10 bases not matched to a gene. The CDR3 is made up of 17 amino acids. Looked up from germline, CDR1 is DFQATT and CDR2 is SNEGSKA (reference sequence).

Many counts were recorded for this clonotype. This sequence joins TRBV20-1 and TRBJ2-1; D is unresolved. Germline loops: CDR1 DFQATT, CDR2 SNEGSKA (reference sequence). This CDR3 has 13 amino acids. Trimming took 6 bases from V and 0 from J, leaving 9 bases between them. The CDR3 protein is CSAPAYSYNEQFF. The CDR3 nucleotides read TGCAGTGCCCCGGCCTACTCCTACAATGAGCAGTTCTTC.

This clonotype was recorded many times. This rearrangement joins TRBV29-1 to TRBJ1-2; D gene uncertain. This CDR3 contains 12 residues. V was cut by 5 bases and J by 8 bases, with 15 bases left in between. The germline CDR1 and CDR2 sequences are SQVTM and ANQGSEA. The CDR3 nucleotides are TGCAGCGTTTCACATGGCGGGCGCGGCTACACCTTC. Protein sequence: CSVSHGGRGYTF.

This clonotype was observed at least ten times. The chain uses TRBV25-1 and TRBJ2-7; TRBD1 agrees at 7 bases. The V and J ends lost 3 bases and 2 bases, in that order; junction bases with no gene match: 4. Looked up from germline, CDR1 is MGHDK and CDR2 is SYGVNS. The length of the CDR3 is 14 residues. The CDR3 spells CASSDLGTAYEQYF. DNA of the CDR3: TGTGCCAGCAGTGACCTCGGGACAGCCTACGAGCAGTACTTC.

The chain links TRBV15 to TRBJ2-3; D gene uncertain. Germline CDR1 and CDR2: LNHNV and YYDKDF (reference sequence). The V end lost 2 bases, the J end lost 2 bases, and 5 bases lay between the germline ends. This CDR3 comprises 13 residues. In nucleotides, the CDR3 is TGTGCCACCAGCAGACGGCCCACAGATACGCAGTATTTT. Translation gives CATSRRPTDTQYF.